This T cell receptor beta chain appears in the sequencing data of a study of spatial heterogeneity in lung cancer. Across the study: Fewer alpha-chain than beta-chain sequences were consistently detected.

Germline V gene data show CDR1 as MNHEY and CDR2 as SVGAGI. This CDR3 has 14 amino acids. The V end was cut by 1 base, the J end by 6 bases, with 12 bases between. In its sample, this clonotype ranks as medium-sized. A unique molecular identifier was attached to every TCR cDNA molecule. TCRdb processed the 5' RACE reads anew with MiXCR; each CDR3 protein has one entry. The sample holds approximately 7,800 distinct CDR3 sequences, roughly 8.6% seen once. Time point meaning: sample taken at primary tumor resection. Whole RNA, which was extracted from tumor, nontumor lung tissue or frozen PBMC, was sequenced without any cell sorting.

The specimen comprised PBMCs, sampled at surgery. The clonotype comes from a male donor with early-stage non-small cell lung cancer. The chain joins TRBV6-5 to TRBJ1-1; D might be TRBD1 (6 bases). The CDR3 sequence is CASSYLQGTPEAFF. CDR3 nucleotides: TGTGCCAGCAGTTACTTACAGGGTACGCCTGAAGCTTTCTTT.